Shown below are 5 T cell receptor beta chains from a single sample sequenced in a study of OX40 agonist ivuxolimab in advanced cancers. Only in-frame clones appear in the TCRdb table, and some are missing; sequencing was by immunoSEQ multiplex PCR. Among 68,000 or so clones listed, 91% were seen once. The sample in question was CD4+ or CD8+ T cells sorted from blood, obtained in a trial of the OX40 agonist ivuxolimab. Receptors originate from an adult with an advanced solid tumor such as melanoma, head and neck, liver or kidney cancer.

This clone was seen more than once but under ten times. Other DNA sequences of this sample code for an identical CDR3. The chain combines TRBV6-1 with TRBJ1-2; 7 bases match TRBD1. V trimming: 1 base; J trimming: 4 bases; junction bases outside the gene matches: 3. In germline, CDR1 is MNHNS, CDR2 SASEGT. The CDR3 is 14 residues long. CDR3 sequence: CASSEGGTVYGYTF. The CDR3 DNA is TGTGCCAGCAGTGAAGGTGGGACAGTCTATGGCTACACCTTC.

This chain links TRBV9 with TRBJ2-5, with a weak D call TRBD1 (6 bases). Trimming cost V 5 bases and J 4 bases, with 18 bases left between them. This CDR3 has 15 amino acids. Germline assignment: CDR1 SGDLS and CDR2 YYNGEE. The CDR3 spells CASRIRGLGGETQYF. In nucleotides, the CDR3 is TGTGCCAGCAGGATAAGAGGGTTAGGGGGAGAGACCCAGTACTTC.

The chain recombines TRBV18 with TRBJ2-1; no clear D gene. CDR3 length: 13 residues. The V gene's germline CDR1 is KGHSH and CDR2 LQKENI. Trimming left V 0 bases short and J 4 bases short, with 4 bases between. CDR3 region: CASSPPGYNEQFF. CDR3 in DNA: TGTGCCAGCTCACCACCCGGTTACAATGAGCAGTTCTTC.

The rearrangement links TRBV9 to TRBJ2-1, with D uncertain. The CDR3 has 15 residues. Per the germline V gene, CDR1 is SGDLS and CDR2 is YYNGEE. Trimming took 3 bases from V and 2 from J, leaving 12 bases between them. CDR3 DNA sequence: TGTGCCAGCAGCGGCCCCAGTGGAACCTACAATGAGCAGTTCTTC. It translates to CASSGPSGTYNEQFF. Full variable domain (outside the CDR3, taken from reference TRBV9 and TRBJ2-1): DSGVTQTPKHLITATGQRVTLRCSPRSGDLSVYWYQQSLDQGLQFLIQYYNGEERAKGNILERFSAQQFPDLHSELNLSSLELGDSALYFCASSGPSGTYNEQFFGPGTRLTVL.

The chain combines TRBV7-2 with TRBJ2-7; D perhaps matches TRBD1 (5 bases). Looked up from germline, CDR1 is SGHTA and CDR2 is FQGNSA. The CDR3 is made up of 14 amino acids. V was cut by 3 bases and J by 2 bases, with 11 bases left in between. CDR3 DNA: TGTGCCAGCAGCTTCTCCGGCAGGGCCTACGAGCAGTACTTC. Amino acid sequence: CASSFSGRAYEQYF.